This TCR beta chain was recovered during a study of early T cells in non-severe SARS-CoV-2 infection. About the study: Unsorted whole blood bulk RNA was sequenced, with unpaired chains.

Overall study results and limits: Clonotype matching in VDJdb favored anti-spike CD8 responses and did not capture private and CD4 specificities.

After removal of 5 bases from V and 4 bases from J, the junction contained 6 bases not matched to a gene. CDR1 is SGHTA, CDR2 FQGNSA, per germline. The CDR3 is 14 residues long. TCRdb ran MiXCR on the 5' RACE reads and lists one entry per CDR3 protein. There are 52,000 or so distinct CDR3 sequences in the sample; under 8% occur only once, and 5.8% lies in the top ten. There are many counts of this clonotype. Its antigen is still unknown. The sequences come from whole blood, collected at baseline. The TCR comes from an adult who was a healthcare worker with PCR-confirmed SARS-CoV-2 infection or an uninfected control (not recorded which). The J gene is TRBJ2-7, the V gene TRBV7-2; 9 bases map to TRBD1. The CDR3 spells CASSRDRGGYEQYF. The CDR3 bases are TGTGCCAGCAGCCGTGACAGGGGGGGGTACGAGCAGTACTTC.